Each of the 9 T cell receptor beta chains below was sequenced from the same sample in a study of blood T cell repertoires in COVID-19. Sequencing was performed with immunoSEQ multiplex PCR; in TCRdb, only in-frame clones are kept and a portion is missing. The sample yields approximately 180,000 clones, approximately 88% seen once. The sample was peripheral blood. The receptors were sampled from a woman aged 40 to 50 with COVID-19, enrolled during active disease.

This clone was seen just once. This sequence joins TRBV6-5 and TRBJ2-3; 8 bases agree with TRBD1. The CDR3 is made up of 14 amino acids. Germline-derived CDR1 and CDR2 are MNHEY and SVGAGI. Losses at the gene ends were 2 bases for V and 4 bases for J; bases not matched to a gene: 2. The CDR3 loop reads CASSYAGGSDTQYF. The DNA for the CDR3 is TGTGCCAGCAGTTACGCAGGGGGCTCAGATACGCAGTATTTT.

The chain recombines TRBV28 with TRBJ1-1; tentatively, D is TRBD1 (5 bases). The germline V gene has CDR1 MDHEN and CDR2 SYDVKM. The V end was cut by 3 bases, the J end by 0 bases, with 14 bases between. CDR3 length equals 16 residues. The CDR3 loop reads CASSFWGGRMNTEAFF. Written as DNA, the CDR3 is TGTGCCAGCAGTTTTTGGGGGGGACGGATGAACACTGAAGCTTTCTTT.

This clone was seen a single time. The chain employs TRBV5-6 and TRBJ2-7; D may be TRBD1 (8 bases). CDR3 size: 14 residues. Germline V gene lookup returns CDR1 SGHDT and CDR2 YYEEEE. V lost 2 bases, J lost 7 bases, and 16 bases lay in between. The CDR3 loop is CASSFGTGGGEQYF. The CDR3 DNA reads TGTGCCAGCAGCTTCGGGACAGGCGGGGGAGAGCAGTACTTC.

V usage is TRBV7-6 and J usage is TRBJ1-5; D call uncertain. Trimming shortened V by 1 base and J by 2 bases, and 12 bases separated the two germline ends. The germline V gene encodes CDR1 SGHVS and CDR2 FNYEAQ. The CDR3 length is 16 residues. CDR3 DNA: TGTGCCAGCAGCTTAGGCAGTCCCAATGGCAATCAGCCCCAGCATTTT. As protein: CASSLGSPNGNQPQHF.

This chain connects TRBV7-9 to TRBJ2-7; 9 bases are a match to TRBD1. The CDR3 covers 15 residues. CDR1 and CDR2 from the germline V gene are SEHNR and FQNEAQ (reference sequence). The V gene end was trimmed by 6 bases and the J gene end by 3 bases; junction bases not matched to a gene: 9. CDR3 residues: CASRGTGYSFYEQYF. CDR3 in DNA: TGTGCCAGCAGGGGGACAGGGTATAGTTTCTACGAGCAGTACTTC.

V is TRBV9 and J is TRBJ2-7; 9 bases are a match to TRBD2. CDR1 and CDR2 (germline): SGDLS, YYNGEE. After removal of 4 bases from V and 1 base from J, the junction contained 15 bases not matched to a gene. The CDR3 spans 18 residues. The CDR3 region is CASSQAGLSSGVSYEQYF. The CDR3, as DNA: TGTGCCAGCAGCCAAGCGGGTCTTTCTAGCGGGGTGTCCTACGAGCAGTACTTC.

V and J are TRBV3-1 (or the pseudogene TRBV3-2) and TRBJ2-5; 10 bases map to TRBD2. The CDR3 contains 17 residues. The V gene end was trimmed by 1 base and the J gene end by 5 bases; junction bases not matched to a gene: 10. Germline V CDR1 and CDR2: LGHDT, YNNKEL (reference sequence). The CDR3 spells CASSQGPSGGGWETQYF. The CDR3 DNA reads as TGTGCCAGCAGCCAAGGGCCTAGCGGGGGTGGGTGGGAGACCCAGTACTTC.

The chain has TRBV18 and TRBJ2-7; D is unresolved. CDR3 length: 13 residues. Trimming cost V 4 bases and J 0 bases, with 7 bases left between them. Per germline, CDR1 KGHSH and CDR2 LQKENI. The CDR3 sequence: CASSQQPSYEQYF. As DNA, the CDR3 is TGTGCCAGCTCACAACAGCCCTCCTACGAGCAGTACTTC.

The rearrangement links TRBV12-2 to TRBJ2-3; TRBD1, as called in the table, went unchecked against the DNA. TRBV12-2 is designated a pseudogene. The CDR3 length is 15 residues. The CDR3 coding sequence is TGTGCAAGTCGCTCTAGGACAGGGGATTTAGATACGCAGTATTTT. Protein sequence: CASRSRTGDLDTQYF.